One and the same sample provided the 18 T cell receptor beta chains below, sequenced in a study of PD-1 blockade in classical Hodgkin lymphoma. TCRdb keeps only in-frame clones here, not all; method: immunoSEQ multiplex PCR. The repertoire has under 30,000 clones, around 84% of them found once; the top ten carry roughly 6%. Time point noted: cycle 4 day 1 (C4D1), after 6 weeks of nivolumab. Every patient was affected by relapse after autologous stem cell transplantation, while exposure to brentuximab vedotin was not uniform. This sample comprised peripheral blood mononuclear cells (PBMCs), obtained before the fourth cycle of nivolumab. The receptor source for this set is a human donor with classical Hodgkin lymphoma.

This chain joins TRBV9 and TRBJ2-7, with 8 bases matching TRBD1. After removal of 0 bases from V and 5 bases from J, the junction contained 7 bases not matched to a gene. The CDR3 totals 15 residues. Germline V lookup: CDR1 SGDLS, CDR2 YYNGEE. The CDR3 DNA reads as TGTGCCAGCAGCGTAGAATTGGGACAGGTACACGAGCAGTACTTC. This translates into CASSVELGQVHEQYF.

V usage is TRBV28 and J usage is TRBJ2-3; 11 bases agree with TRBD2. Germline V CDR1 and CDR2: MDHEN, SYDVKM. The J segment lost 3 bases and the V segment lost 4 bases, leaving 9 bases of the junction unmatched. The CDR3 is made up of 17 amino acids. This chain's CDR3 is CASSSLAGGGKTDTQYF. The CDR3 DNA sequence: TGTGCCAGCAGTTCCTTAGCGGGAGGGGGCAAGACAGATACGCAGTATTTT.

This clone was found once. This chain connects TRBV7-9 to TRBJ1-1; D gene ambiguous. Germline-derived CDR1 and CDR2 are SEHNR and FQNEAQ (reference sequence). CDR3 length: 17 residues. Trimming removed 1 base at V and 2 bases at J, with 17 bases between. CDR3 sequence (DNA): TGTGCCAGCAGCTTAGGTTTTATCTCCGGACCTAACACTGAAGCTTTCTTT. It is translated as CASSLGFISGPNTEAFF.

The rearrangement joins TRBV28 to TRBJ1-2; D is unresolved. Trimming took 2 bases from V and 3 from J, leaving 7 bases between them. The CDR3 consists of 13 residues. Germline V gives CDR1 MDHEN, CDR2 SYDVKM. The chain's CDR3 is CASSLGGHYGYTF. For the CDR3, the DNA is TGTGCCAGCAGTTTAGGCGGACACTATGGCTACACCTTC.

The rearrangement joins TRBV27 to TRBJ2-3; TRBD1 might be the D (6 bases). The germline gives CDR1 MNHEY, CDR2 SMNVEV (reference sequence). V lost 6 bases to trimming and J lost 3 bases, with 10 bases between them. The CDR3 loop spans 13 amino acids. CDR3 protein: CASRQGPTDTQYF. The CDR3 region has the DNA TGTGCCAGCAGGCAGGGGCCTACAGATACGCAGTATTTT.

This sequence joins TRBV2 and TRBJ2-3, with no clear D. The CDR3 loop spans 14 amino acids. The V gene lost 3 bases and the J gene lost 4 bases, with 11 bases spanning the gap. Germline V gives CDR1 SNHLY, CDR2 FYNNEI. The CDR3: CASSEWVVADTQYF. The CDR3 DNA reads as TGTGCCAGCAGTGAGTGGGTTGTCGCAGATACGCAGTATTTT.

This chain connects TRBV7-3 to TRBJ2-1, with D hard to call. V was clipped by 5 bases and J by 8 bases, with 13 bases between them. This CDR3 spans 13 amino acids. Germline V lookup: CDR1 SGHTA, CDR2 FQGTGA. The CDR3, as DNA: TGTGCCAGCAGCCACCGTCCTCGGGATGAGCAGTTCTTC. Translated: CASSHRPRDEQFF.

As DNA, the CDR3 is TGCGCCAGCAGCTTGGACGTGGGATCTGGAAACACCATATATTTT. This gives the protein CASSLDVGSGNTIYF. This rearrangement joins TRBV5-1 to TRBJ1-3; D is unresolved. CDR3 length equals 15 residues. Germline V lookup: CDR1 SGHRS, CDR2 YFSETQ. Between the trimmed V and J ends, which lost 0 bases and 1 base, there was a span of 8 bases.

V and J are TRBV4-1 and TRBJ1-6, with D possibly matching TRBD1 (5 bases). Germline V CDR1 and CDR2: MGHRA, YSYEKL. Trimming left V 3 bases short and J 2 bases short, with 8 bases between. The CDR3 loop spans 15 amino acids. CDR3: CASSQGETYNSPLHF. The CDR3, as DNA: TGCGCCAGCAGCCAGGGGGAGACCTATAATTCACCCCTCCACTTT.

The chain is built from TRBV6-5 and TRBJ2-1; D is unresolved. The CDR3 has 12 residues. CDR1 and CDR2 from the germline V gene are MNHEY and SVGAGI. V was pared by 3 bases and J by 10 bases, with 10 bases between. The CDR3 nucleotides read TGTGCCAGCAGTTATGGAGAAAGGGAGCAGTTCTTC. Translating gives CASSYGEREQFF.

J is TRBJ1-3 and V is TRBV7-9, with D maybe TRBD1 (6 bases). Germline V gene lookup returns CDR1 SEHNR and CDR2 FQNEAQ (reference sequence). The CDR3 has 15 amino acids. The germline V and J ends were trimmed by 10 bases and 0 bases, with 16 bases remaining between them. DNA of the CDR3: TGTGCCATCAACAGGGTACCAAGCTCTGGAAACACCATATATTTT. Protein sequence: CAINRVPSSGNTIYF.

This clone was observed a few times. The gene calls are TRBV27 and TRBJ1-1; D is unresolved. The CDR3 consists of 14 residues. Germline values: CDR1 MNHEY, CDR2 SMNVEV (reference sequence). The ends were cut back, 0 bases at V and 1 base at J, with 6 bases in the middle. The CDR3 is CASSLSEANTEAFF. CDR3 nucleotides: TGTGCCAGCAGTTTATCAGAGGCGAACACTGAAGCTTTCTTT.

In this sample, this clone turned up once. The chain is built from TRBV7-9 and TRBJ2-2, with D unresolved. From germline, CDR1 is SEHNR and CDR2 FQNEAQ (reference sequence). Trimming took 6 bases from V and 2 from J, leaving 1 base between them. The CDR3 totals 11 residues. DNA for the CDR3: TGTGCCAGCAGTAACACCGGGGAGCTGTTTTTT. Translated: CASSNTGELFF.

J is TRBJ2-1 and V is TRBV6-4; 8 nucleotides agree with TRBD2. This CDR3 is built from 16 residues. V dropped 7 bases and J dropped 6; count of bases not matched to a gene: 14. CDR1 MRHNA and CDR2 SNTAGT come from the germline V gene. The CDR3 DNA follows: TGTGCCAGCACATTTGGGGAGCGGGAGAGGGTCAATGAGCAGTTCTTC. It translates to CASTFGERERVNEQFF.

The chain has TRBV29-1 and TRBJ2-1; 9 nucleotides line up with TRBD1. The germline V gene has CDR1 SQVTM and CDR2 ANQGSEA. CDR3 length equals 14 residues. The J segment lost 3 bases and the V segment lost 6 bases, leaving 6 bases of the junction unmatched. Written as DNA, the CDR3 is TGCAGCGTGTTAACAGGGGGCGGCTACAATGAGCAGTTCTTC. Its translation is CSVLTGGGYNEQFF.

The gene calls are TRBV6-6 and TRBJ1-5, with D possibly being TRBD1 (6 bases). With 3 bases removed from V and 3 bases from J, the gap between germline ends came to 15 bases. Germline V CDR1 and CDR2: MNHNY, SVGAGI (reference sequence). This CDR3 has 16 amino acids. In nucleotides, the CDR3 is TGTGCCAGCAGTTATCTGGGCAGGGGTGACAATCAGCCCCAGCATTTT. Protein product: CASSYLGRGDNQPQHF.

The chain employs TRBV4-1 and TRBJ1-3; tentatively, D is TRBD1 (6 bases). The CDR3 length is 17 residues. From germline, CDR1 is MGHRA and CDR2 YSYEKL. V was clipped by 4 bases and J by 2 bases, with 18 bases between them. Written as DNA, the CDR3 is TGCGCCAGCAGCCTTATGGGGGGCGCAAACCCTGGAAACACCATATATTTT. This sequence encodes CASSLMGGANPGNTIYF.

V gene TRBV11-3 combines with J gene TRBJ2-3; 8 bases are shared with TRBD1. The length of the CDR3 is 16 residues. Losses at the gene ends were 5 bases for V and 4 bases for J; bases not matched to a gene: 11. Per the germline V gene, CDR1 is SGHNT and CDR2 is YENEEA. The DNA for the CDR3 is TGTGCCAGCAGCGCCAGACAGGGGACAAAGGCAGATACGCAGTATTTT. Its translation: CASSARQGTKADTQYF.